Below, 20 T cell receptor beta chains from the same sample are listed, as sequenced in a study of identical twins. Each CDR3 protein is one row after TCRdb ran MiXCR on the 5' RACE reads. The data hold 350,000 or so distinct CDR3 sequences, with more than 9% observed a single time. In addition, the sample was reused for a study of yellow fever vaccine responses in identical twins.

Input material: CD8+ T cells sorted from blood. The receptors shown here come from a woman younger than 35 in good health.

DNA for the CDR3: TGTGCCAGCAGAAGAAACAGGGGGCCGGCCCACGAGCAGTACTTC. This encodes CASRRNRGPAHEQYF. The chain recombines TRBV28 with TRBJ2-7; 9 bases are shared with TRBD1. Unmatched junction bases numbered 11, after V lost 6 bases and J lost 5 bases. The CDR3 is 15 amino acids. Germline V CDR1 and CDR2: MDHEN, SYDVKM. Supplemented by reference TRBV28 and TRBJ2-7, the full variable domain reads DVKVTQSSRYLVKRTGEKVFLECVQDMDHENMFWYRQDPGLGLRLIYFSYDVKMKEKGDIPEGYSVSREKKERFSLILESASTNQTSMYLCASRRNRGPAHEQYFGPGTRLTVT.

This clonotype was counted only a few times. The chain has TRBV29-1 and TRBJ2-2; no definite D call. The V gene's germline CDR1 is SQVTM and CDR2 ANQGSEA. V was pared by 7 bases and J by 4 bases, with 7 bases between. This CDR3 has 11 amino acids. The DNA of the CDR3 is TGCAGCGCCCTTAGCACCGGGGAGCTGTTTTTT. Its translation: CSALSTGELFF.

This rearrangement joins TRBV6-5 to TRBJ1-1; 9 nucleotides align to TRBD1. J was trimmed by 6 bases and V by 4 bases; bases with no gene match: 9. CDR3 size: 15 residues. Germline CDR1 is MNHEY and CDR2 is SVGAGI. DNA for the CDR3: TGTGCCAGCAGTTTCACCGGGACAGGGAGTGCTGAAGCTTTCTTT. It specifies CASSFTGTGSAEAFF.

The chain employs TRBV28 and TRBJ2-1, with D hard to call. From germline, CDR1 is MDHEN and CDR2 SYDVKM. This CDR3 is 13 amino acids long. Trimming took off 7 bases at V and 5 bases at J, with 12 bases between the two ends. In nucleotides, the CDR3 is TGTGCCAGCAAGTGGTCAGGCCACAATGAGCAGTTCTTC. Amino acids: CASKWSGHNEQFF.

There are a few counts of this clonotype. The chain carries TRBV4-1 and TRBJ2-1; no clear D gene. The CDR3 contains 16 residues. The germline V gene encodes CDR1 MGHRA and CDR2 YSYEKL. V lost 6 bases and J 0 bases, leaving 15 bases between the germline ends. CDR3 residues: CASSRPGSNSYNEQFF. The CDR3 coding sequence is TGCGCCAGCAGTCGACCCGGTAGTAACTCCTACAATGAGCAGTTCTTC.

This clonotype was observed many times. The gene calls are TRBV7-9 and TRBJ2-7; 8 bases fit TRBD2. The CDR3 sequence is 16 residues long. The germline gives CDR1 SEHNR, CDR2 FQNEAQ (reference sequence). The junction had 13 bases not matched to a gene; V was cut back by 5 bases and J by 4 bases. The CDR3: CASSTRTGTRGYEQYF. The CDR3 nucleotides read TGTGCCAGCAGCACACGAACCGGGACTAGAGGGTACGAGCAGTACTTC. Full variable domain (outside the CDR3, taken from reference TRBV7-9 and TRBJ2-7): DTGVSQNPRHKITKRGQNVTFRCDPISEHNRLYWYRQTLGQGPEFLTYFQNEAQLEKSRLLSDRFSAERPKGSFSTLEIQRTEQGDSAMYLCASSTRTGTRGYEQYFGPGTRLTVT.

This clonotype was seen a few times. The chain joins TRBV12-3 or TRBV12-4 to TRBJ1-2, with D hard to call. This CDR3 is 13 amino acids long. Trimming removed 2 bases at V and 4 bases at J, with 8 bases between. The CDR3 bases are TGTGCCAGCAGTTTAACACTCTTCTATGGCTACACCTTC. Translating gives CASSLTLFYGYTF.

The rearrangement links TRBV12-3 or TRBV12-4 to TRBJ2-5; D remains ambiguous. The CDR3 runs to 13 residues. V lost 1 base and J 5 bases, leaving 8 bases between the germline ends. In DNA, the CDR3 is TGTGCCAGCAGTTTAGGGTCGCCGGAGACCCAGTACTTC. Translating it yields CASSLGSPETQYF.

The CDR3 reads CSARGQGLTYEQYF. The CDR3 region has the DNA TGCAGTGCTAGGGGACAGGGGCTAACCTACGAGCAGTACTTC. The rearrangement links TRBV20-1 to TRBJ2-7, with 10 nucleotides matching TRBD1. Germline assignment: CDR1 DFQATT and CDR2 SNEGSKA (reference sequence). The CDR3 is made up of 14 amino acids. V gave up 3 bases and J gave up 2 bases; unmatched junction bases: 4.

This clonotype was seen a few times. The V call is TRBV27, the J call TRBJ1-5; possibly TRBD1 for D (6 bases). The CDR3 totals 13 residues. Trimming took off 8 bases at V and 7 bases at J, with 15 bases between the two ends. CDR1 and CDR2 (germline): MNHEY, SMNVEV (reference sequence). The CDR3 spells CASGQGLWQPQHF. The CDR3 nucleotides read TGTGCCAGCGGTCAGGGGCTATGGCAGCCCCAGCATTTT.

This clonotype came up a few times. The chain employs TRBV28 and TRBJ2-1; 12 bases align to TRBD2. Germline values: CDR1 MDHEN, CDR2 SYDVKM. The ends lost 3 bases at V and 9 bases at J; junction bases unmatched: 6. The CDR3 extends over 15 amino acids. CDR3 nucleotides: TGTGCCAGCAGTTTTGCGACTAGCGGGAGCACTGAGCAGTTCTTC. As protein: CASSFATSGSTEQFF.

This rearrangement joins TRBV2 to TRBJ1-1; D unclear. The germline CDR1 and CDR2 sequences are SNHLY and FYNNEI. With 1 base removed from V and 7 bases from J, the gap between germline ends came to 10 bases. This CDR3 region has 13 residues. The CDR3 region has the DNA TGTGCCAGCAGTGAAGTAGTGACCGTTGAAGCTTTCTTT. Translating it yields CASSEVVTVEAFF.

The CDR3: CASSTTSGDGGYTF. CDR3 sequence (DNA): TGTGCCAGCAGCACAACTTCCGGGGACGGCGGCTACACCTTC. The chain carries TRBV6-1 and TRBJ1-2; D might be TRBD1 (5 bases). CDR1 and CDR2 from the germline V gene are MNHNS and SASEGT. V lost 6 bases, J lost 8 bases, and 19 bases lay in between. The length of the CDR3 is 14 residues.

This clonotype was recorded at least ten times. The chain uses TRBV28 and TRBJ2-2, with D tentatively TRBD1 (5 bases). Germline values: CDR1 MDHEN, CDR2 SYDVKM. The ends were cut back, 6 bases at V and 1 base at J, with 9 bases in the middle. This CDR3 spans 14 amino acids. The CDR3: CASSFTGNTGELFF. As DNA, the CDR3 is TGTGCCAGCAGCTTTACAGGGAACACCGGGGAGCTGTTTTTT.

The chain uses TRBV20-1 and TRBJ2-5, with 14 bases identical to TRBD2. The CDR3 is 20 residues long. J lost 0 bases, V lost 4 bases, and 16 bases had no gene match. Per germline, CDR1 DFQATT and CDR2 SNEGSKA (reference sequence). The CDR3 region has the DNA TGCAGTGCTACCACCGCCGGGACTAGCGGGGGCCGTTTGTACCAAGAGACCCAGTACTTC. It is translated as CSATTAGTSGGRLYQETQYF.

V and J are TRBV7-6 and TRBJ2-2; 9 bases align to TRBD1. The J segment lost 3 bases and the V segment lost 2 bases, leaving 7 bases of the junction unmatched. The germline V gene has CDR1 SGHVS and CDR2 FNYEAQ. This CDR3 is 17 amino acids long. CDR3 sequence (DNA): TGTGCCAGCAGCTTATCGACAGGGGGAAAAGACACCGGGGAGCTGTTTTTT. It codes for CASSLSTGGKDTGELFF.

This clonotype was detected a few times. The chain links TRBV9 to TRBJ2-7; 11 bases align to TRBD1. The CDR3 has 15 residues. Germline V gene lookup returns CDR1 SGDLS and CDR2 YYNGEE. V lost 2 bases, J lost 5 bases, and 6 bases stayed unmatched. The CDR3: CASSVGQGASDEQYF. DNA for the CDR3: TGTGCCAGCAGCGTTGGACAGGGGGCGTCCGACGAGCAGTACTTC.

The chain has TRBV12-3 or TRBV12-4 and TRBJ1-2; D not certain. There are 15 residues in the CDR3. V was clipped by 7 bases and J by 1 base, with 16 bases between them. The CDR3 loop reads CASMRSPMDNYGYTF. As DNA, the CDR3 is TGTGCCAGCATGAGGAGCCCGATGGATAACTATGGCTACACCTTC.

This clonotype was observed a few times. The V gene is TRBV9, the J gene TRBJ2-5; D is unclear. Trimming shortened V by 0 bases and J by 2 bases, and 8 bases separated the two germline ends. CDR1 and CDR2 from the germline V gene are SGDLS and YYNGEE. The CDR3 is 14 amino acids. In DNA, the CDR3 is TGTGCCAGCAGCGTAGAGGCCAGACAAGAGACCCAGTACTTC. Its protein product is CASSVEARQETQYF. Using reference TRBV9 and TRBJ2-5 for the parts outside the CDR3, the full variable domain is DSGVTQTPKHLITATGQRVTLRCSPRSGDLSVYWYQQSLDQGLQFLIQYYNGEERAKGNILERFSAQQFPDLHSELNLSSLELGDSALYFCASSVEARQETQYFGPGTRLLVL.

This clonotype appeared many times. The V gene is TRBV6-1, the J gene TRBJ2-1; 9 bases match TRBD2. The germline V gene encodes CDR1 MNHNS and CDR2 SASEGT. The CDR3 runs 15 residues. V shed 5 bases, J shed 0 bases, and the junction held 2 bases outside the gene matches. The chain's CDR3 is CASSRTSDSYNEQFF. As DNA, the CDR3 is TGTGCCAGCAGTAGGACTAGCGACTCCTACAATGAGCAGTTCTTC.